This record concerns one T cell receptor beta chain sequence. Its antigen is not known. Vbeta (60) and Jbeta (13) primers were used in the PCR. The table came from immunoSEQ multiplex PCR; TCRdb's copy has only in-frame clones and leaves some out. This table has 100,000 or so clones, 83% appearing once. Healthy bone marrow donors made up the donors. The entry originates in a study of cytomegalovirus exposure and HLA in healthy donors. General study points: Whilst most TCR sequences proved rare, a subset of public TCRs occurred across many donors.

CDR1 and CDR2 from the germline V gene are MDHEN and SYDVKM. V was clipped by 8 bases and J by 9 bases; unmatched bases: 13. CDR3 length equals 14 residues. The chain has TRBV28 and TRBJ1-5; TRBD1 aligns across 7 bases. The sample taken for sequencing was PBMCs. The TCR originated in a man aged 18 to 29 in good health and CMV-seronegative. The CDR3 DNA reads TGTGCCAGCTCCCAGGGGGGATTCGTATCGCCCCAGCATTTT. Amino acids: CASSQGGFVSPQHF.